This T cell receptor beta chain stems from a study of beta chain features in type 1 diabetes. This clone was counted a few times. With 5 bases removed from V and 4 bases from J, the gap between germline ends came to 5 bases. Looked up from germline, CDR1 is SGHTA and CDR2 is FQGNSA. The CDR3 sequence is 12 residues long. The sequenced template was cDNA made from the entire isolated RNA. Profiled with immunoSEQ multiplex PCR; TCRdb holds only in-frame clones, not every one. The table lists hundreds of thousands of clones, roughly 15% of them singletons. The chain uses TRBV7-2 and TRBJ2-2; D is ambiguous. The receptor's source is a young woman in good health. Material: naive CD4+ T cells from blood. The CDR3 sequence: CASSTFTGELFF. CDR3 DNA sequence: TGTGCCAGCAGCACTTTCACCGGGGAGCTGTTTTTT. The complete variable domain, with remaining parts taken from reference TRBV7-2 and TRBJ2-2, reads GAGVSQSPSNKVTEKGKDVELRCDPISGHTALYWYRQSLGQGLEFLIYFQGNSAPDKSGLPSDRFSAERTGGSVSTLTIQRTQQEDSAVYLCASSTFTGELFFGEGSRLTVL.